The 23 T cell receptor beta chains below were found in one sample sequenced in a study of cytomegalovirus exposure and HLA in healthy donors. PCR used 60 Vbeta primers and 13 Jbeta primers. Clones were read by immunoSEQ multiplex PCR, and TCRdb kept only the in-frame ones, dropping some. The sample records 89,000 or so clones, about 80% being singletons. The material sequenced was PBMCs. The receptor source for this set is a man between 18 and 29 years old in good health and CMV-seropositive.

In this sample, this clone turned up a few times. The chain joins TRBV11-2 to TRBJ1-2; the D gene is possibly TRBD1 (6 bases). V lost 0 bases, J lost 4 bases, and 9 bases lay in between. Germline V gene sequence: CDR1 SGHAT, CDR2 FQNNGV. The CDR3 length is 14 residues. CDR3 loop: CASSLEDRIYGYTF. DNA for the CDR3: TGTGCCAGCAGCTTAGAAGACAGGATCTATGGCTACACCTTC.

The chain employs TRBV28 and TRBJ2-2; 7 bases are shared with TRBD1. Germline CDR1 reads MDHEN; CDR2 reads SYDVKM. The CDR3 contains 14 residues. The V gene end was trimmed by 9 bases and the J gene end by 4 bases; junction bases not matched to a gene: 8. As DNA, the CDR3 is TGTGCCAGTAGAGATGGGACAGCCACCGGGGAGCTGTTTTTT. Translated, it gives CASRDGTATGELFF.

This clone was seen once. The chain combines TRBV5-1 with TRBJ2-1; perhaps TRBD2 as D (6 bases). This CDR3 has 14 amino acids. V was shortened by 2 bases and J by 8 bases, with 14 bases between the two germline ends. Germline V gene sequence: CDR1 SGHRS, CDR2 YFSETQ. This chain's CDR3 is CASSFVGGGDEQFF. In nucleotides, the CDR3 is TGCGCCAGCAGCTTTGTGGGGGGAGGCGATGAGCAGTTCTTC.

V and J are TRBV14 and TRBJ2-1; D is ambiguous. Germline V gene data show CDR1 as SGHDN and CDR2 as FVKESK. Deletions cut 4 bases from V and 0 bases from J, with 7 bases between. The CDR3 sequence is 14 residues long. DNA for the CDR3: TGTGCCAGCAGCCCTCTAGACTCCTACAATGAGCAGTTCTTC. Translated, it gives CASSPLDSYNEQFF.

This clone has only a few counts. The chain has TRBV2 and TRBJ1-4; D is perhaps TRBD1 (5 bases). The length of the CDR3 is 16 residues. The V end was cut by 8 bases, the J end by 0 bases, with 16 bases between. Germline values: CDR1 SNHLY, CDR2 FYNNEI. CDR3 region: CASSPGVFATNEKLFF. CDR3 DNA: TGTGCCAGCTCACCGGGGGTGTTTGCAACTAATGAAAAACTGTTTTTT.

The rearrangement uses TRBV2 and TRBJ1-1; D is perhaps TRBD1 (5 bases). Germline loops: CDR1 SNHLY, CDR2 FYNNEI. The CDR3 runs 13 residues. Trimming took 5 bases from V and 1 from J, leaving 8 bases between them. CDR3 residues: CASSPGWNTEAFF. The CDR3 DNA reads as TGTGCCAGCAGTCCAGGGTGGAACACTGAAGCTTTCTTT.

The V gene is TRBV10-3, the J gene TRBJ1-2, with unresolved D. This CDR3 comprises 12 residues. Trimming shortened V by 8 bases and J by 5 bases, and 12 bases separated the two germline ends. The germline gives CDR1 ENHRY, CDR2 SYGVKD. Here the CDR3 reads CAIAGENYGYTF. The CDR3 DNA reads as TGTGCCATCGCCGGGGAAAATTATGGCTACACCTTC.

This sequence joins TRBV19 and TRBJ1-3, with D uncertain. This CDR3 region has 15 residues. Deletions cut 4 bases from V and 2 bases from J, with 12 bases between. Germline-derived CDR1 and CDR2 are LNHDA and SQIVND (reference sequence). The CDR3 nucleotides read TGTGCCAGTAGTAGCGCTAGGAAAGCTGGAAACACCATATATTTT. Translation: CASSSARKAGNTIYF.

The rearrangement joins TRBV4-2 to TRBJ1-1, with a weak D call TRBD1 (5 bases). The CDR3 contains 13 residues. V was cut by 4 bases and J by 1 base, with 7 bases left in between. Per the germline V gene, CDR1 is LGHNA and CDR2 is YNFKEQ. CDR3 sequence: CASSRTGNTEAFF. The DNA for the CDR3 is TGTGCCAGCAGCCGAACAGGGAACACTGAAGCTTTCTTT.

The rearrangement links TRBV30 to TRBJ1-6; the D is unclear. Trimming took 0 bases from V and 6 from J, leaving 6 bases between them. This CDR3 is built from 13 residues. Germline V gives CDR1 GTSNPN, CDR2 SVGIG (reference sequence). The CDR3 DNA follows: TGTGCCTGGAGTGTCGGAGCTAATTCACCCCTCCACTTT. It codes for CAWSVGANSPLHF.

The gene calls are TRBV19 and TRBJ2-2; the D gene is possibly TRBD1 (5 bases). CDR3 size: 12 residues. V lost 8 bases, J lost 6 bases, and 10 bases lay in between. Germline CDR1 reads LNHDA; CDR2 reads SQIVND (reference sequence). CDR3 bases: TGTGCCAGTGGCCAGGGATCCGGGGAGCTGTTTTTT. Encoded protein: CASGQGSGELFF.

In regard to this clone: The same CDR3 can be traced to other DNA sequences in this sample. The rearrangement uses TRBV5-1 and TRBJ2-5; unclear D gene. Trimming took 4 bases from V and 0 from J, leaving 4 bases between them. This CDR3 has 12 amino acids. Germline assignment: CDR1 SGHRS and CDR2 YFSETQ. The CDR3 loop is CASSPDQETQYF. In nucleotides, the CDR3 is TGCGCCAGCAGCCCGGACCAAGAGACCCAGTACTTC.

This rearrangement joins TRBV10-3 to TRBJ1-2; D not resolved. Trimming took off 7 bases at V and 5 bases at J, with 14 bases between the two ends. Germline V gives CDR1 ENHRY, CDR2 SYGVKD. The CDR3 is 13 residues long. The CDR3 loop reads CAITIARLYGYTF. CDR3 DNA: TGTGCCATCACGATTGCGAGGTTATATGGCTACACCTTC.

The chain is built from TRBV5-1 and TRBJ1-6; D gene uncertain. This CDR3 spans 13 amino acids. Germline V gene data show CDR1 as SGHRS and CDR2 as YFSETQ. Trimming took 3 bases from V and 11 from J, leaving 12 bases between them. CDR3 nucleotide sequence: TGCGCCAGCAGCTCGCTGGGCAGGCCACCCCTCCACTTT. Translation gives CASSSLGRPPLHF.

The chain combines TRBV28 with TRBJ2-6; D may be TRBD1 (5 bases). This CDR3 has 16 residues. The germline V gene has CDR1 MDHEN and CDR2 SYDVKM. The V end was cut by 6 bases, the J end by 2 bases, with 14 bases between. CDR3 amino acids: CASSLGDTTGANVLTF. The CDR3 DNA sequence: TGTGCCAGCAGCCTAGGGGATACTACTGGGGCCAACGTCCTGACTTTC. Supplemented by reference TRBV28 and TRBJ2-6, the full variable domain reads DVKVTQSSRYLVKRTGEKVFLECVQDMDHENMFWYRQDPGLGLRLIYFSYDVKMKEKGDIPEGYSVSREKKERFSLILESASTNQTSMYLCASSLGDTTGANVLTFGAGSRLTVL.

V usage is TRBV7-2 and J usage is TRBJ2-5; 10 nucleotides agree with TRBD2. V shed 1 base, J shed 4 bases, and the junction held 6 bases outside the gene matches. The CDR3 spans 16 residues. The germline CDR1 and CDR2 sequences are SGHTA and FQGNSA. DNA of the CDR3: TGTGCCAGCAGCTTAGTAGCGGGGGGACTAGGAGAGACCCAGTACTTC. Encoded protein: CASSLVAGGLGETQYF. Variable domain in full (rest from reference TRBV7-2 and TRBJ2-5): GAGVSQSPSNKVTEKGKDVELRCDPISGHTALYWYRQSLGQGLEFLIYFQGNSAPDKSGLPSDRFSAERTGGSVSTLTIQRTQQEDSAVYLCASSLVAGGLGETQYFGPGTRLLVL.

This clone has only one observation. This chain joins TRBV27 and TRBJ1-1, with D possibly TRBD1 on 5 matching bases. Germline V gene lookup returns CDR1 MNHEY and CDR2 SMNVEV (reference sequence). This CDR3 is 15 amino acids long. Trimming shortened V by 4 bases and J by 0 bases, and 12 bases separated the two germline ends. The CDR3 DNA is TGTGCCAGCAGTTCCCTCAGGGTTTTGAACACTGAAGCTTTCTTT. Protein product: CASSSLRVLNTEAFF.

This clone was seen only a few times. V usage is TRBV4-1 and J usage is TRBJ1-2; 8 bases map to TRBD1. Germline CDR1 and CDR2: MGHRA and YSYEKL. With 3 bases clipped from V and 3 bases from J, the junction kept 15 bases outside the gene matches. The CDR3 consists of 18 residues. The CDR3 spells CASSHIPGQAWGDYGYTF. CDR3 coding DNA: TGCGCCAGCAGCCACATCCCGGGACAGGCTTGGGGTGACTATGGCTACACCTTC.

The chain uses TRBV4-1 and TRBJ1-6; 8 bases line up with TRBD1. Germline V CDR1 and CDR2: MGHRA, YSYEKL. The length of the CDR3 is 17 residues. After removal of 4 bases from V and 11 bases from J, the junction contained 16 bases not matched to a gene. The CDR3 DNA reads as TGCGCCAGCAGCCGATCTTCCCAGGCAGGGGGCGGAACACCCCTCCACTTT. Translating it yields CASSRSSQAGGGTPLHF.

This clone was picked up one time. The chain joins TRBV5-1 to TRBJ1-5, with a tentative D call TRBD1 (5 bases). There are 15 residues in the CDR3. Per germline, CDR1 SGHRS and CDR2 YFSETQ. V lost 0 bases, J lost 4 bases, and 11 bases lay in between. Written as DNA, the CDR3 is TGCGCCAGCAGCTTGGAAGGGGCATGGAATCAGCCCCAGCATTTT. It translates to CASSLEGAWNQPQHF. The full variable domain, its missing parts supplied by reference TRBV5-1 and TRBJ1-5, is KAGVTQTPRYLIKTRGQQVTLSCSPISGHRSVSWYQQTPGQGLQFLFEYFSETQRNKGNFPGRFSGRQFSNSRSEMNVSTLELGDSALYLCASSLEGAWNQPQHFGDGTRLSIL.

The chain is built from TRBV28 and TRBJ1-6, with 12 bases that match TRBD1. Germline values: CDR1 MDHEN, CDR2 SYDVKM. V lost 6 bases to trimming and J lost 7 bases; unmatched junction nucleotides: 13. This CDR3 region has 18 residues. The CDR3 DNA follows: TGTGCCAGCAGCTCCGGGACAGGGGGCGTTAGGCGAAATTCACCCCTCCACTTT. It is translated as CASSSGTGGVRRNSPLHF.

The V and J genes are TRBV7-2 and TRBJ1-2; D is perhaps TRBD1 (6 bases). The V end lost 4 bases, the J end lost 12 bases, and 12 bases lay between the germline ends. The length of the CDR3 is 11 residues. CDR1 is SGHTA, CDR2 FQGNSA, per germline. CDR3 region: CASSSDRYHTF. In DNA form, the CDR3 reads TGTGCCAGCAGCTCCGACAGGTATCACACCTTC.

This clone showed up just once. V is TRBV2 and J is TRBJ2-5; D ambiguous. Germline V gene lookup returns CDR1 SNHLY and CDR2 FYNNEI. The V and J ends lost 7 bases and 3 bases respectively, with 9 bases between them. This CDR3 is built from 12 residues. CDR3: CASTYQEETQYF. Written as DNA, the CDR3 is TGTGCCAGCACGTACCAGGAAGAGACCCAGTACTTC.